Below, 2 T cell receptor beta chains from the same sample are listed, as sequenced in a study of CD8 T cells in ankylosing spondylitis. TCRdb recomputed calls from the 5' RACE reads with MiXCR, one row per CDR3 protein. In the table there are more than 25,000 distinct CDR3 sequences, about 5.6% of which are singletons. The sequencing input was blood, either unsorted or a sorted T cell fraction (not recorded which). Receptors were obtained from a female donor with ankylosing spondylitis or in good health (not recorded which).

This clonotype was detected ten times or more. The rearrangement joins TRBV9 to TRBJ2-2; TRBD2 is a possible D gene (6 bases). The CDR3 covers 16 residues. Per germline, CDR1 SGDLS and CDR2 YYNGEE. Trimming pared 0 bases from V and 4 bases from J, leaving 13 bases between. CDR3 protein: CASSVAPGGTTGELFF. DNA of the CDR3: TGTGCCAGCAGCGTAGCACCCGGCGGGACCACCGGGGAGCTGTTTTTT.

This clonotype was found many times. This sequence joins TRBV9 and TRBJ2-1; D might be TRBD2 (5 bases). V dropped 0 bases and J dropped 10 bases, with 8 bases sitting between them. This CDR3 is 12 amino acids long. The germline gives CDR1 SGDLS, CDR2 YYNGEE. CDR3 nucleotide sequence: TGTGCCAGCAGCGTAGTCAGAGGGGAGCAGTTCTTC. Amino acids: CASSVVRGEQFF.